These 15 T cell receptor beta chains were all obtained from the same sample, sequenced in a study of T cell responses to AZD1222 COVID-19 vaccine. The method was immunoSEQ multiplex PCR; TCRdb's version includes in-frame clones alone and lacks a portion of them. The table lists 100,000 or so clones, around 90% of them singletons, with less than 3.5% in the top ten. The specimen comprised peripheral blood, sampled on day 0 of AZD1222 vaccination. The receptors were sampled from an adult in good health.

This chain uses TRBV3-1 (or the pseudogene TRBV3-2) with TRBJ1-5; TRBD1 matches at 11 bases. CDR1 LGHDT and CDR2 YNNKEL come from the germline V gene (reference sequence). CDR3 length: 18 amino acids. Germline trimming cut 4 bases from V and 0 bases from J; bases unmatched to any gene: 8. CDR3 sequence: CASSPSGQGGNSNQPQHF. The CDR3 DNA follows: TGTGCCAGCAGCCCCTCGGGACAGGGGGGAAATAGCAATCAGCCCCAGCATTTT.

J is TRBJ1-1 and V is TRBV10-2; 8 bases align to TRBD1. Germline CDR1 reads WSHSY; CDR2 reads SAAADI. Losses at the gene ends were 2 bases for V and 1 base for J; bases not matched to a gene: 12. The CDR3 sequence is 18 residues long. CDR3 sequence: CASSEGKKDREANTEAFF. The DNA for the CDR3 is TGCGCCAGCAGTGAGGGGAAAAAGGACAGGGAGGCGAACACTGAAGCTTTCTTT.

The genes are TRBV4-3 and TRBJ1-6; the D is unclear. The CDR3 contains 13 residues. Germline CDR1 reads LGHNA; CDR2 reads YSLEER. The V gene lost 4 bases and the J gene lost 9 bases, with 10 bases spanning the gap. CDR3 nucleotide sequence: TGCGCCAGCAGCCCCGGTAGCGGTTCACCCCTCCACTTT. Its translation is CASSPGSGSPLHF.

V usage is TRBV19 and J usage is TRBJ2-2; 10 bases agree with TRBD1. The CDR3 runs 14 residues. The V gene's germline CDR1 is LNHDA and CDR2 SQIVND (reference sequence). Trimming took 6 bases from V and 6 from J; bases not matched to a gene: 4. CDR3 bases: TGTGCCAGTAGCCTCGGACAGGGGGCCGGGGAGCTGTTTTTT. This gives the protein CASSLGQGAGELFF.

CDR3 sequence reads: CASSQLQGASGYGYTF. DNA for the CDR3: TGTGCCAGCAGCCAATTACAGGGGGCGTCAGGCTATGGCTACACCTTC. The V gene is TRBV4-2, the J gene TRBJ1-2; 9 bases agree with TRBD1. V was clipped by 2 bases and J by 4 bases; unmatched bases: 8. Per germline, CDR1 LGHNA and CDR2 YNFKEQ. The CDR3 sequence is 16 residues long.

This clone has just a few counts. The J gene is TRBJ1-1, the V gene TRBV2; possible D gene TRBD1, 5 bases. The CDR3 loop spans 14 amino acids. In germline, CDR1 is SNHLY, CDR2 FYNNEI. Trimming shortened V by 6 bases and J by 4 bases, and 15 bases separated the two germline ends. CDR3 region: CASRWQGPTTEAFF. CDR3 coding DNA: TGTGCCAGCAGATGGCAGGGACCGACCACTGAAGCTTTCTTT.

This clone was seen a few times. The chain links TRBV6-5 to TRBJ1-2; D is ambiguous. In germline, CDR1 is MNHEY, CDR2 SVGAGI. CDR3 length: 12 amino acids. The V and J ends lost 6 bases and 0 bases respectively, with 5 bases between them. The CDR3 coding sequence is TGTGCCAGCAGCCCAACTAACTATGGCTACACCTTC. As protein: CASSPTNYGYTF.

The CDR3 protein is CASYSGSGTGELFF. As DNA, the CDR3 is TGTGCCAGTTATAGCGGGAGTGGTACCGGGGAGCTGTTTTTT. V is TRBV19 and J is TRBJ2-2; the match to TRBD2 covers 9 bases. The CDR3 is 14 residues long. V shed 8 bases and J 5 bases; nucleotides not matched to a gene: 6. From germline, CDR1 is LNHDA and CDR2 SQIVND (reference sequence).

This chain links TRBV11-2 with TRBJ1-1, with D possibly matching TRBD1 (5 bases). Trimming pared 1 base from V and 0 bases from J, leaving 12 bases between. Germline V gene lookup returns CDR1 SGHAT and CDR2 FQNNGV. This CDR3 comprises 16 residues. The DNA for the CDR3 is TGTGCCAGCAGCTTAGTCGGGGGACGAATGAACACTGAAGCTTTCTTT. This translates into CASSLVGGRMNTEAFF. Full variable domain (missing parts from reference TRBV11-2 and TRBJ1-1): EAGVAQSPRYKIIEKRQSVAFWCNPISGHATLYWYQQILGQGPKLLIQFQNNGVVDDSQLPKDRFSAERLKGVDSTLKIQPAKLEDSAVYLCASSLVGGRMNTEAFFGQGTRLTVV.

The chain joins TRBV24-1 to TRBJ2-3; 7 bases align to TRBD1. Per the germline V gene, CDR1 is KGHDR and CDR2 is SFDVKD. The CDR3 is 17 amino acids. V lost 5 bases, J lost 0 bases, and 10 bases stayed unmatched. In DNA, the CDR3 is TGTGCCACCAGTGGCCTGGGGTGGGGACAGAGCACAGATACGCAGTATTTT. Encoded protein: CATSGLGWGQSTDTQYF.

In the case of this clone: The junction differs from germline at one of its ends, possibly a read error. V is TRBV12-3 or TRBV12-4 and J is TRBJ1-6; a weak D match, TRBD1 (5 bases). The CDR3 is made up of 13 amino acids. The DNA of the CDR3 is TGTGCCAGCCGGGACTCCCATAATTCACCCCTCCACTTT. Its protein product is CASRDSHNSPLHF.

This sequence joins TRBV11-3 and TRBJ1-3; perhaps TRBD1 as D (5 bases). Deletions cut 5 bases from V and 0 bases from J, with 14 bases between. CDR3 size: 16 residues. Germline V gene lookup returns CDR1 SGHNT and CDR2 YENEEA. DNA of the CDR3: TGTGCCAGCAGCACCGGACCGGGACTCTCTGGAAACACCATATATTTT. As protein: CASSTGPGLSGNTIYF.

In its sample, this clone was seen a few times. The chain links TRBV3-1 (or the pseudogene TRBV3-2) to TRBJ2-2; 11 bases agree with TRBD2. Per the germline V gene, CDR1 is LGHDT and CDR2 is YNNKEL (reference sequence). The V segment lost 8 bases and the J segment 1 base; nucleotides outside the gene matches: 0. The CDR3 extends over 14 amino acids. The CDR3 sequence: CASGLAGNTGELFF. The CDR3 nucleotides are TGTGCCAGCGGACTAGCGGGGAACACCGGGGAGCTGTTTTTT.

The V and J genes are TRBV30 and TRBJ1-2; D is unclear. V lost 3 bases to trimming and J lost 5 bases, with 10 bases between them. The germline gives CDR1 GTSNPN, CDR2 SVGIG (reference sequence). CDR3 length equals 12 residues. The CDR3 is CAWSDGLYGYTF. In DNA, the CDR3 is TGTGCCTGGAGCGACGGACTTTATGGCTACACCTTC. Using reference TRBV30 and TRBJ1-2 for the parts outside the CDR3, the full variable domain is SQTIHQWPATLVQPVGSPLSLECTVEGTSNPNLYWYRQAAGRGLQLLFYSVGIGQISSEVPQNLSASRPQDRQFILSSKKLLLSDSGFYLCAWSDGLYGYTFGSGTRLTVV.

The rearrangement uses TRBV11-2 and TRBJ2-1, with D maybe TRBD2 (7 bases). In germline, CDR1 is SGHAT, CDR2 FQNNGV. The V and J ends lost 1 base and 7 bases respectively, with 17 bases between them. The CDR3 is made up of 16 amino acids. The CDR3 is CASSLGVLGGGNEQFF. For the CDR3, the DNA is TGTGCCAGCAGCTTAGGGGTCCTAGGGGGGGGTAATGAGCAGTTCTTC.